The sequence of this T cell receptor (beta chain) was determined in a study of blood T cell repertoires in COVID-19. CDR1 SGHNT and CDR2 YYREEE come from the germline V gene (reference sequence). Germline trimming cut 4 bases from V and 6 bases from J; bases unmatched to any gene: 10. This CDR3 contains 16 residues. Data came from immunoSEQ multiplex PCR; TCRdb stores just in-frame clones and leaves some out. The sample shows 75,000 to 90,000 clones, over 80% of them seen only once. This clone appeared a few times. Sequenced material: peripheral blood. The TCR comes from a human donor in a cohort sampled during active COVID-19. This chain links TRBV5-4 with TRBJ2-3; 11 positions agree with TRBD2. The CDR3 bases are TGTGCCAGCAGCCCCCGGGTAGCGGGAGGGTCGGATACGCAGTATTTT. Translated, it gives CASSPRVAGGSDTQYF.